This T cell receptor beta chain was obtained from a study of blood T cell repertoires in COVID-19. TCRdb keeps only in-frame clones here, not all; method: immunoSEQ multiplex PCR. The sample holds approximately 46,000 clones, around three quarters seen once. CDR3 length equals 15 residues. Germline V gene sequence: CDR1 SGHKS, CDR2 YYEKEE (reference sequence). Germline trimming cut 0 bases from V and 2 bases from J; bases unmatched to any gene: 3. The V call is TRBV5-5, the J call TRBJ2-7; 9 bases align to TRBD1. The clonotype comes from a man older than 75 with acute or convalescent COVID-19. The sequenced material came from peripheral blood. The CDR3 spells CASSLDRGPTYEQYF. The CDR3 DNA reads TGTGCCAGCAGCTTGGACAGGGGGCCAACCTACGAGCAGTACTTC.